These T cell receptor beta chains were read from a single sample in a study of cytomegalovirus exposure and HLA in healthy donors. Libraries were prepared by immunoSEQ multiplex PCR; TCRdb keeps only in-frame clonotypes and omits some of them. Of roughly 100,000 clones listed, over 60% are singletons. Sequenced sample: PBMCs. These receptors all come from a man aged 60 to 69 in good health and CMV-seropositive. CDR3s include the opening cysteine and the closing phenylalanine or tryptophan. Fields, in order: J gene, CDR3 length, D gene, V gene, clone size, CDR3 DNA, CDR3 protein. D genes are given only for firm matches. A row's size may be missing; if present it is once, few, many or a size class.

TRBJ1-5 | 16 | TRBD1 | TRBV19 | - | TGTGCCAGTAGGGGCGGGGGACAGGGGAACAATCAGCCCCAGCATTTT | CASRGGGQGNNQPQHF
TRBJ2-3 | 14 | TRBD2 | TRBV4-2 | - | TGTGCCAGCAGCCAAGATCCCCGGGAGGATTCGCAGTATTTT | CASSQDPREDSQYF
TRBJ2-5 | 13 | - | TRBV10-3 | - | TGTGCCATCAGTGATAATATGTCGGGGACCCAGTACTTC | CAISDNMSGTQYF
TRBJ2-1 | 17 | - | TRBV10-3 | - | TGTGCCATCAGTGAGTTAGGGTCAGGGCTCACCTACAATGAGCAGTTCTTC | CAISELGSGLTYNEQFF
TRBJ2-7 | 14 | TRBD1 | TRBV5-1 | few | TGCGCCAGCAGCTTAGGACAGGGGTCCCAAGAGCAGTACTTC | CASSLGQGSQEQYF
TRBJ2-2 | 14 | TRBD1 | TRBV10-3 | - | TGTGCCATCAGCGGGACAGATGGTGGCGGGGAGCTGTTTTTT | CAISGTDGGGELFF
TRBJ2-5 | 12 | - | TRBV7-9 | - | TGTTCCAGCAGCTTAATTCGGGAGACCCAGTACTTC | CSSSLIRETQYF
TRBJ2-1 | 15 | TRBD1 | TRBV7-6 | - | TGTGCCAGCAGCTTCCCTGACAGGGCCAACAATGAGCAGTTCTTC | CASSFPDRANNEQFF
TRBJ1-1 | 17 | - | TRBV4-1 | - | TGCGCCAGCAGCCAAGTAATGAAAAGGAGAACGAGGACTGAAGCTTTCTTT | CASSQVMKRRTRTEAFF
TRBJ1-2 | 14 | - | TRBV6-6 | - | TGTGCCAGCAGTTACGCCGCGGAGGGGAATGGCTACACCTTC | CASSYAAEGNGYTF
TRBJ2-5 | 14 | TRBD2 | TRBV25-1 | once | TGTGCCAGCAGTGGACTAGCGGGGTTGGAGACCCAGTACTTC | CASSGLAGLETQYF
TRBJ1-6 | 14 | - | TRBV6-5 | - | TGTGCCAGCAGTTTTGGCGGTTTGTTATCACCCCTCCACTTT | CASSFGGLLSPLHF
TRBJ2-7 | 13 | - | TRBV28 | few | TGTGCCAGCAGTTCGACAGGACCCTACGAGCAGTACTTC | CASSSTGPYEQYF
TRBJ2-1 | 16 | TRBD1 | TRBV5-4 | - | TGTGCCAGCAGCCCCGCAGGGACAGGGCCCTACAGTGAGCAGTTCTTC | CASSPAGTGPYSEQFF
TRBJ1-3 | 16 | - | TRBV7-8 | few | TGTGCCAGCAACCTACAGGGACGATTCTCTGGAAACACCATATATTTT | CASNLQGRFSGNTIYF
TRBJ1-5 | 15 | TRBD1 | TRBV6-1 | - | TGTGCCAGCAGCCGGGGACAGGGAGTCAATCAGCCCCAGCATTTT | CASSRGQGVNQPQHF
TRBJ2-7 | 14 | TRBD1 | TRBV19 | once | TGTGCCAGTAGTCCCTGGACAGGGTCCAACGAGCAGTACTTC | CASSPWTGSNEQYF
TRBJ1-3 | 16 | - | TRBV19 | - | TGTGCCAGTAGTACCAGTCTTTCAGGGGTCGGAAACACCATATATTTT | CASSTSLSGVGNTIYF
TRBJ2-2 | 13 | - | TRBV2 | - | TGTGCCAGCAGGATCGAGGGTCGAGGGGAGCTGTTTTTT | CASRIEGRGELFF
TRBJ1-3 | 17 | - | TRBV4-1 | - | TGCGCCAGCAGCCAAAATGGTGCCTACTCCCCCGGAAACACCATATATTTT | CASSQNGAYSPGNTIYF
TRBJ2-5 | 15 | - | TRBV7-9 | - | TGTGCCAGCAGTCAAATGGGATCGGGGAGGGAGACCCAGTACTTC | CASSQMGSGRETQYF
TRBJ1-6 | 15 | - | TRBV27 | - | TGTGCCAGCAGTTTACAGGGATCCTATAATTCACCCCTCCACTTT | CASSLQGSYNSPLHF
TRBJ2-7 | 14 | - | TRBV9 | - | TGTGCCAGCAGCGTAGATCCAGTGGCAGGCGAGCAGTACTTC | CASSVDPVAGEQYF
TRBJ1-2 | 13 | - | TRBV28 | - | TGTGCCAGCAGTCCACCAACGAGCTATGGCTACACCTTC | CASSPPTSYGYTF
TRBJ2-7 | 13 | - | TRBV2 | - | TGTGCCAGCACCCCACAGGGATTCTACGAGCAGTACTTC | CASTPQGFYEQYF
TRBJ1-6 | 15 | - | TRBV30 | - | TGTGCCTGGAGTCCCTTACAAGTGTATAATTCACCCCTCCACTTT | CAWSPLQVYNSPLHF
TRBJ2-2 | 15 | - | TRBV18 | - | TGTGCCAGCTCACCTTACGGCGCGGCGACCGGGGAGCTGTTTTTT | CASSPYGAATGELFF
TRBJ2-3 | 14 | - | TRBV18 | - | TGTGCCAGCTCACCAAGGACAGGCACAGATACGCAGTATTTT | CASSPRTGTDTQYF
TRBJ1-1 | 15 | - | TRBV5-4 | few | TGTGCCAGCACAATACCCAGGGGCTCGAACACTGAAGCTTTCTTT | CASTIPRGSNTEAFF
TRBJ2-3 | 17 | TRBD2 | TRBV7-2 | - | TGTGCCAGCAGCCCAAGCGAACTAGCGGGGCGCACAGATACGCAGTATTTT | CASSPSELAGRTDTQYF
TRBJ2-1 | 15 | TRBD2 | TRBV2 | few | TGTGCCAGCACCCGCGGGACTAGCGGGAGAGATGAGCAGTTCTTC | CASTRGTSGRDEQFF
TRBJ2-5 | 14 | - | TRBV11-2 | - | TGTGCCAGCAGCCAGACGGGACTCGAAGAGACCCAGTACTTC | CASSQTGLEETQYF
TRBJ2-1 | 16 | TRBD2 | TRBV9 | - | TGTGCCAGCAGCCCCCCTGGAGCTAGCGGGGCAAATGAGCAGTTCTTC | CASSPPGASGANEQFF
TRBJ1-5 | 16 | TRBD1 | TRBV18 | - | TGTGCCAGCTCACCAGGGACAGGGGATAGCAATCAGCCCCAGCATTTT | CASSPGTGDSNQPQHF
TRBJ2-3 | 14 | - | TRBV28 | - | TGTGCCAGCACGGGCGGGCCTTCGGGAGATACGCAGTATTTT | CASTGGPSGDTQYF
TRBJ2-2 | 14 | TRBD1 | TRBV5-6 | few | TGTGCCAGCAGCCCCGGGACAGGGGAGCGGGAGCTGTTTTTT | CASSPGTGERELFF
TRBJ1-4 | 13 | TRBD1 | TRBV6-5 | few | TGTGCCACCCGGACAGGACCTAATGAAAAACTGTTTTTT | CATRTGPNEKLFF
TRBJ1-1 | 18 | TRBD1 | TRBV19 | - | TGTGCCAGTAGTACCTCAGGGGGGCAATTTATCATGAACACTGAAGCTTTCTTT | CASSTSGGQFIMNTEAFF
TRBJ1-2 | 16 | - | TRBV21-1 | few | TGTGCCAGCAGCAAAAACGGGAGGAAACCAGGCTATGGCTACACCTTC | CASSKNGRKPGYGYTF
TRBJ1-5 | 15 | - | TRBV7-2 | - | TGTGCCAGCAGCTTATTAGGGGATAGCAATCAGCCCCAGCATTTT | CASSLLGDSNQPQHF
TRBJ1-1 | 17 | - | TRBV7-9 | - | TGTGCCAGCAGCTTTTCGGCATTCGGGGGAGGTGTCACTGAAGCTTTCTTT | CASSFSAFGGGVTEAFF
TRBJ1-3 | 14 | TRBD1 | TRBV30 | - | TGTGCCTGGAGTGCAGGGGGCACTGGAAACACCATATATTTT | CAWSAGGTGNTIYF
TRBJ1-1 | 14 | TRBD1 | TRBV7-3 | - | TGTGCCAGCAGCTTAGGGACAGGGAACACTGAAGCTTTCTTT | CASSLGTGNTEAFF
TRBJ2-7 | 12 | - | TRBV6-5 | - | TGTGCCAGCTCATCAGGGGACTACGAGCAGTACTTC | CASSSGDYEQYF
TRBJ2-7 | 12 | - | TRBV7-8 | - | TGTGCCAGCAGCTTACGAGTCGGGGAGCAGTACTTC | CASSLRVGEQYF
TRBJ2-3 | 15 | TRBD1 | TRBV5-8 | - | TGTGCCAGCAGCTTGGTGGGACAGGGCACAGATACGCAGTATTTT | CASSLVGQGTDTQYF